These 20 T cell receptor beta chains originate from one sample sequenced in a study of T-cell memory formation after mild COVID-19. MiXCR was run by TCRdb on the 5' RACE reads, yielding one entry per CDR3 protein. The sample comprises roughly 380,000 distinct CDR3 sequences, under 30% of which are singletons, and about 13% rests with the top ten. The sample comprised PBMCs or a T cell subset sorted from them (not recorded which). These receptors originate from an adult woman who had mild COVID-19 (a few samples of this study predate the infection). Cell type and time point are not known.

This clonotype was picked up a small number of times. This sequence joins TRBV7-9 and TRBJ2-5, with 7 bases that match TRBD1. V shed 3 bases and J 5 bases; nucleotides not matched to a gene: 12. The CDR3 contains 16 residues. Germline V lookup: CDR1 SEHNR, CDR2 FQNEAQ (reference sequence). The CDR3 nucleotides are TGTGCCAGCAGCTTGTTCCCGGGACAGCGGTCGGAGACCCAGTACTTC. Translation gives CASSLFPGQRSETQYF.

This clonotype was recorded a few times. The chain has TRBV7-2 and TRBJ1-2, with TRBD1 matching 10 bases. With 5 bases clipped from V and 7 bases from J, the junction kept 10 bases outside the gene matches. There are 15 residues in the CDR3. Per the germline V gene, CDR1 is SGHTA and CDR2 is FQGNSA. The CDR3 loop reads CASSPSTGGVGGYTF. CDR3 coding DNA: TGTGCCAGCAGCCCTTCGACAGGGGGCGTGGGTGGCTACACCTTC.

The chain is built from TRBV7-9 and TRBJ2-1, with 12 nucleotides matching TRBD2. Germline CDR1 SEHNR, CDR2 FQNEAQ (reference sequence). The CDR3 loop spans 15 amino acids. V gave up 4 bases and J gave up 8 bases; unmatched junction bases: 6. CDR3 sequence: CASSSTSGSGDEQFF. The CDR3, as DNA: TGTGCCAGCAGCTCGACTAGCGGGAGTGGGGATGAGCAGTTCTTC.

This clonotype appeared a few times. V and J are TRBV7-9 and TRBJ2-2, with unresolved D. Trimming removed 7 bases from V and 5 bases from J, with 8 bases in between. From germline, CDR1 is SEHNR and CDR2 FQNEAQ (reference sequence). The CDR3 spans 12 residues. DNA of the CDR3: TGTGCCAGCACCTCACCGACCGGGGAGCTGTTTTTT. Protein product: CASTSPTGELFF.

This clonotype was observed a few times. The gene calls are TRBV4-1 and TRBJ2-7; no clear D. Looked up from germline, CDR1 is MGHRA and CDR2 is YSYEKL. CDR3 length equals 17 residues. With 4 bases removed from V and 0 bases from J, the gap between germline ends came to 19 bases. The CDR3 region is CASSPTPLAINSYEQYF. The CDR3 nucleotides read TGCGCCAGCAGCCCGACGCCGCTCGCTATCAACTCCTACGAGCAGTACTTC.

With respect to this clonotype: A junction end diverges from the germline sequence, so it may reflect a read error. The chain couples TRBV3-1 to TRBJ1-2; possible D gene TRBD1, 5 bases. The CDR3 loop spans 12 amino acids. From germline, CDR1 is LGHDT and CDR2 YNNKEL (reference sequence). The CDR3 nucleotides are TGTGCCAGCAGCGAACCGGGACGAGGCGCCATCTTC. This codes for CASSEPGRGAIF.

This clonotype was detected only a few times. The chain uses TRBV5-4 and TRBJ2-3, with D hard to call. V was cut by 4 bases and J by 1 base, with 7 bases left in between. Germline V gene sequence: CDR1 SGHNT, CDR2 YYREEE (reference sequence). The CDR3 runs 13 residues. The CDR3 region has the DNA TGTGCCAGCAGCGGCGGACGCACAGATACGCAGTATTTT. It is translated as CASSGGRTDTQYF.

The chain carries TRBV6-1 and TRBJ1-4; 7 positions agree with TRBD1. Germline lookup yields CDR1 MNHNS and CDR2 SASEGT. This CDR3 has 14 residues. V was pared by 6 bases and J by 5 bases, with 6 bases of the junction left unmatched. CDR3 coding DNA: TGTGCCAGCAGGATACAGGGGCAAAATGAAAAACTGTTTTTT. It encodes CASRIQGQNEKLFF.

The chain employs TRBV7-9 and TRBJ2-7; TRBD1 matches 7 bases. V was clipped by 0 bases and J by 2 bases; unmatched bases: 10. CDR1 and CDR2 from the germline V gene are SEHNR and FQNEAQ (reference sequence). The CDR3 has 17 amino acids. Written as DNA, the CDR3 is TGTGCCAGCAGCTTAGCGTATGCTTGGACAGGACCCTACGAGCAGTACTTC. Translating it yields CASSLAYAWTGPYEQYF. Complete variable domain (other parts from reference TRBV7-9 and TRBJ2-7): DTGVSQNPRHKITKRGQNVTFRCDPISEHNRLYWYRQTLGQGPEFLTYFQNEAQLEKSRLLSDRFSAERPKGSFSTLEIQRTEQGDSAMYLCASSLAYAWTGPYEQYFGPGTRLTVT.

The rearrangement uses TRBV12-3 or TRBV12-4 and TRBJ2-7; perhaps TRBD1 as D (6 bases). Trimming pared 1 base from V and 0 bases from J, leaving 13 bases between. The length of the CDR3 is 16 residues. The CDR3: CASSLGGQTSSYEQYF. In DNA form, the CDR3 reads TGTGCCAGCAGTTTAGGAGGACAGACCAGCTCCTACGAGCAGTACTTC.

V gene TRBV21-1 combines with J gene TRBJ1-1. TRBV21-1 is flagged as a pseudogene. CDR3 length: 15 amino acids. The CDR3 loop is CASSFRGGGGTEAFF. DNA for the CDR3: TGTGCCAGCAGCTTCCGAGGGGGAGGGGGCACTGAAGCTTTCTTT.

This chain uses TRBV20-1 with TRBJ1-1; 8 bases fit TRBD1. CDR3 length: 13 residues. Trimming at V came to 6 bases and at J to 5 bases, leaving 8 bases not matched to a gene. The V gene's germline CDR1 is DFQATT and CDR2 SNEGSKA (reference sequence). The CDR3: CSAKTGGWTEAFF. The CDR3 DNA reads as TGCAGTGCCAAAACAGGGGGTTGGACTGAAGCTTTCTTT.

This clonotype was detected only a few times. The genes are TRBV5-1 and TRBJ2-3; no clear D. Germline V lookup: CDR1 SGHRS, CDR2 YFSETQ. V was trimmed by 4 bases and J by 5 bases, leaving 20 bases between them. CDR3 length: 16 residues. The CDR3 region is CASSPSLVGNLDTQYF. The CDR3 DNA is TGCGCCAGCAGCCCGAGCCTGGTGGGTAACTTAGATACGCAGTATTTT.

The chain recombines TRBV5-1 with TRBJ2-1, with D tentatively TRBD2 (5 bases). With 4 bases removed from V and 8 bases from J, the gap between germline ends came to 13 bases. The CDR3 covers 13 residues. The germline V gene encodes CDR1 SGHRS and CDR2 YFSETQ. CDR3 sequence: CASSPGYGDEQFF. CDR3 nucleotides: TGCGCCAGCAGCCCCGGATACGGGGATGAGCAGTTCTTC.

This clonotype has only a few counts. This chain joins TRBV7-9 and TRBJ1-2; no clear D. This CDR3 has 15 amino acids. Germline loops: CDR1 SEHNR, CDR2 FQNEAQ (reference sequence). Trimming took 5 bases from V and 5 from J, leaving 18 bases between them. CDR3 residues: CASSPLTGSYYGYTF. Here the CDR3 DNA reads TGTGCCAGCAGCCCCCTAACCGGGTCCTATTATGGCTACACCTTC.

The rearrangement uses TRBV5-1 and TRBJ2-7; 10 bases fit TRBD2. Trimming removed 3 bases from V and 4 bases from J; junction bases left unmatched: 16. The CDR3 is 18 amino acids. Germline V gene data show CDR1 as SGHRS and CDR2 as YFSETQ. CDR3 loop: CASSSTRLSGRATYEQYF. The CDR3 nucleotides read TGCGCCAGCAGCTCGACGCGACTGAGCGGGAGGGCCACGTACGAGCAGTACTTC.

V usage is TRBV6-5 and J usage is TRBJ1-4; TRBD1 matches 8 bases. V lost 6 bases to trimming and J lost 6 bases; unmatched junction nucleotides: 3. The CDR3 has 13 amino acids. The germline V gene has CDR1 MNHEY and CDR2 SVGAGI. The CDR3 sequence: CASRDRVDEKLFF. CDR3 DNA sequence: TGTGCCAGCAGGGACAGGGTGGATGAAAAACTGTTTTTT.

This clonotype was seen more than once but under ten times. CDR3 sequence (DNA): TGTGCCAGCAGTTGGGAGAGGGGGCGGCTAGGCGAGCAGTACTTC. Its protein is CASSWERGRLGEQYF. V gene TRBV6-1 combines with J gene TRBJ2-7; 7 nucleotides match TRBD1. The CDR3 covers 15 residues. Germline CDR1 reads MNHNS; CDR2 reads SASEGT. Unmatched junction bases numbered 13, after V lost 5 bases and J lost 6 bases.

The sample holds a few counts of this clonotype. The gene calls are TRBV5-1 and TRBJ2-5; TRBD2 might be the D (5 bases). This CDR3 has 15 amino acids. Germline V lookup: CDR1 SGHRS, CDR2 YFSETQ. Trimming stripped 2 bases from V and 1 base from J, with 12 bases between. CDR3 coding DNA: TGCGCCAGCAGCTTACAGCGGAACGGCCAAGAGACCCAGTACTTC. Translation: CASSLQRNGQETQYF.

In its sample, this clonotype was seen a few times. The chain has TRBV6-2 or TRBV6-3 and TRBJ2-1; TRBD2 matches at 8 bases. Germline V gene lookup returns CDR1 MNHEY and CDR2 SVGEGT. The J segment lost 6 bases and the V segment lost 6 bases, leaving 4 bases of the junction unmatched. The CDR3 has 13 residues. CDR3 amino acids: CASSPGLVNEQFF. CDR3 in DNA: TGTGCCAGCAGCCCGGGACTAGTCAATGAGCAGTTCTTC.